This entry lists 10 T cell receptor beta chains sequenced from one sample in a study of T cell repertoires in cytomegalovirus infection. TCRdb reanalysed the reads using MiXCR and keeps one entry per CDR3 protein. Of roughly 80,000 distinct CDR3 sequences in the sample, roughly 40% were seen once. Antigen specificity for these receptors is unknown. Sequences were derived from CD8+ T cells from cultured PBMCs, sampled from culture after CMV antigen stimulation. These receptor sequences come from a human donor in good health (CMV status not recorded). Some clones in this sample may be carry-over from other donors' samples.

This clonotype was detected many times. The CDR3 coding sequence is TGTGCCAGTAGGGTCGGTGTTGGGGCCAGGGATCAGCCCCAGCATTTT. It specifies CASRVGVGARDQPQHF. The chain couples TRBV19 to TRBJ1-5, with D tentatively TRBD1 (5 bases). The CDR3 sequence is 16 residues long. CDR1 is LNHDA, CDR2 SQIVND, per germline (reference sequence). The V gene lost 6 bases and the J gene lost 5 bases, with 20 bases spanning the gap. Looking up the rest from reference TRBV19 and TRBJ1-5 gives the full variable domain: DGGITQSPKYLFRKEGQNVTLSCEQNLNHDAMYWYRQDPGQGLRLIYYSQIVNDFQKGDIAEGYSVSREKKESFPLTVTSAQKNPTAFYLCASRVGVGARDQPQHFGDGTRLSIL.

The chain recombines TRBV10-3 with TRBJ2-5; D is uncertain. Germline loops: CDR1 ENHRY, CDR2 SYGVKD. Between the trimmed V and J ends, which lost 5 bases and 3 bases, there was a span of 7 bases. This CDR3 has 12 residues. CDR3 region: CAISTHEETQYF. The CDR3 DNA sequence: TGTGCCATCAGTACACACGAAGAGACCCAGTACTTC.

The chain is built from TRBV18 and TRBJ1-1; TRBD1 might be the D (6 bases). Trimming pared 0 bases from V and 3 bases from J, leaving 11 bases between. Germline CDR1 reads KGHSH; CDR2 reads LQKENI. The CDR3 sequence is 15 residues long. For the CDR3, the DNA is TGTGCCAGCTCACCACCGTGGGGGGGCGACACTGAAGCTTTCTTT. Translating gives CASSPPWGGDTEAFF. Full variable domain (remainder filled in from reference TRBV18 and TRBJ1-1): NAGVMQNPRHLVRRRGQEARLRCSPMKGHSHVYWYRQLPEEGLKFMVYLQKENIIDESGMPKERFSAEFPKEGPSILRIQQVVRGDSAAYFCASSPPWGGDTEAFFGQGTRLTVV.

CDR3 DNA: TGTGCCAGCAGCTTAGACCCATTCCCAAGGCGTCCTTTCTTT. It is translated as CASSLDPFPRRPFF. The V call is TRBV11-2, the J call TRBJ1-1, with D unresolved. The V end was cut by 0 bases, the J end by 12 bases, with 17 bases between. The germline CDR1 and CDR2 sequences are SGHAT and FQNNGV. This CDR3 comprises 14 residues.

This clonotype was counted between two and nine times. The chain links TRBV7-9 to TRBJ1-1; 8 bases fit TRBD1. The CDR3 is 13 amino acids. Losses at the gene ends were 5 bases for V and 5 bases for J; bases not matched to a gene: 4. Germline CDR1 SEHNR, CDR2 FQNEAQ (reference sequence). The CDR3, as DNA: TGTGCCAGCAGCCCGGACAGGGCAACTGAAGCTTTCTTT. It specifies CASSPDRATEAFF.

CDR3 region: CASSSGLFFETQYF. The CDR3 bases are TGTGCCAGCAGCTCCGGACTATTTTTTGAGACCCAGTACTTC. The rearrangement joins TRBV7-2 to TRBJ2-5; D might be TRBD2 (6 bases). CDR3 size: 14 residues. Between the trimmed V and J ends, which lost 4 bases and 5 bases, there was a span of 14 bases. The V gene's germline CDR1 is SGHTA and CDR2 FQGNSA.

The chain combines TRBV6-2 or TRBV6-3 with TRBJ2-5, with a tentative D call TRBD1 (6 bases). Germline V lookup: CDR1 MNHEY, CDR2 SVGEGT. The CDR3 totals 18 residues. V lost 0 bases and J lost 4, with 21 bases in between. The CDR3 is CASSYSKAGRGKRETQYF. CDR3 nucleotide sequence: TGTGCCAGCAGTTACTCAAAGGCGGGCAGGGGAAAACGAGAGACCCAGTACTTC.

The J gene is TRBJ2-3, the V gene TRBV6-5; 14 bases are a match to TRBD2. The CDR3 consists of 16 residues. V trimming: 5 bases; J trimming: 6 bases; junction bases outside the gene matches: 7. Germline CDR1 is MNHEY and CDR2 is SVGAGI. The CDR3: CASSPTSGGVGDTQYF. DNA for the CDR3: TGTGCCAGCAGTCCGACTAGCGGGGGGGTCGGGGATACGCAGTATTTT.

The genes are TRBV7-6 and TRBJ2-7; D is uncertain. The ends were cut back, 1 base at V and 3 bases at J, with 10 bases in the middle. The CDR3 is made up of 14 amino acids. Germline loops: CDR1 SGHVS, CDR2 FNYEAQ. CDR3 DNA: TGTGCCAGCAGCTTAGTCTACGGAGACTACGAGCAGTACTTC. Its protein is CASSLVYGDYEQYF.

This chain uses TRBV7-4 with TRBJ2-7; a possible D gene is TRBD1 (5 bases). V was pared by 5 bases and J by 6 bases, with 8 bases between. Germline V CDR1 and CDR2: SGHVT, SQSDAQ. The CDR3 covers 11 residues. The CDR3 bases are TGTGCCAGCAGCCCACAGGTCGAGCAGTACTTC. Translating it yields CASSPQVEQYF.